This record covers a single T cell receptor beta chain. Its antigen remains unidentified. The investigators amplified TCR beta CDR3 regions from RNA transcripts. The TCR CDR3 was amplified in a first-round RT-PCR using the HTBI primer set. TCRdb recomputed calls from the multiplex PCR reads with MiXCR, one row per CDR3 protein. This sample has over 250,000 distinct CDR3 sequences; about 25% occur once, and the top ten carry about a quarter. The V and J ends lost 2 bases and 4 bases respectively, with 15 bases between them. The CDR3 totals 15 residues. Germline V gene lookup returns CDR1 MNHNS and CDR2 SASEGT. This sample stems from a study of T cells in Graves' hyperthyroidism and ophthalmopathy. As for the study in general: Peripheral blood was obtained at initial diagnosis, preceding any treatment.

Study conclusions and caveats: Blood shared most expanded thyroid clonotypes above 0.001.

The sequencing sample was made of blood. The rearrangement uses TRBV6-1 and TRBJ2-7; tentatively, D is TRBD1 or TRBD2 (5 bases each). The TCR sequence derives from a man aged 35-49 years with Graves' hyperthyroidism that later progressed to Graves' ophthalmopathy. CDR3 nucleotides: TGTGCCAGCAGTGAACCTACGGGGCTGATTTACGAGCAGTACTTC. This gives the protein CASSEPTGLIYEQYF.